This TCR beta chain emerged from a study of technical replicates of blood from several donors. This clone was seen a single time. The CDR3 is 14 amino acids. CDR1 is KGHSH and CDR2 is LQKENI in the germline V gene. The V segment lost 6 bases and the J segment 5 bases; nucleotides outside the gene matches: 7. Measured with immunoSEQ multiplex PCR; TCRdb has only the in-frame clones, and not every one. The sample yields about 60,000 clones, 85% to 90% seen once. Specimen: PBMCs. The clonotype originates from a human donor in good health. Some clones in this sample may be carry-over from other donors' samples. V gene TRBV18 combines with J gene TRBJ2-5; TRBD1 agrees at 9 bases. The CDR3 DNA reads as TGTGCCAGCTCCAGACAGGGGGTAAGGGAGACCCAGTACTTC. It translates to CASSRQGVRETQYF.